The 14 T cell receptor beta chains below were found in one sample sequenced in a study of cytomegalovirus exposure and HLA in healthy donors. The repertoire was sequenced with immunoSEQ multiplex PCR; TCRdb's copy has only in-frame clones and lacks some. Of some 160,000 clones listed, around 90% are singletons. Input material: PBMCs. The source is a man between 18 and 29 years old in good health and CMV-seronegative.

The J gene is TRBJ1-2, the V gene TRBV4-1; D ambiguous. CDR3 length equals 13 residues. V lost 8 bases and J 6 bases, leaving 16 bases between the germline ends. The germline CDR1 and CDR2 sequences are MGHRA and YSYEKL. For the CDR3, the DNA is TGCGCCAGCCAAAACACAAGGACTGATGGCTACACCTTC. This codes for CASQNTRTDGYTF.

The rearrangement joins TRBV4-3 to TRBJ2-3, with D maybe TRBD2 (8 bases). The CDR3 runs to 17 residues. Trimming pared 5 bases from V and 2 bases from J, leaving 20 bases between. Germline V CDR1 and CDR2: LGHNA, YSLEER. CDR3 coding DNA: TGCGCCAGCAGCAAGGGGGCATTAGCGGGGACCACAGATACGCAGTATTTT. This sequence encodes CASSKGALAGTTDTQYF.

The rearrangement joins TRBV4-1 to TRBJ1-5; no definite D call. V gave up 1 base and J gave up 4 bases, with 20 bases separating them. The germline V gene encodes CDR1 MGHRA and CDR2 YSYEKL. The CDR3 totals 18 residues. The chain's CDR3 is CASSQVRPGSPINQPQHF. CDR3 nucleotide sequence: TGCGCCAGCAGCCAAGTCCGACCGGGATCACCCATTAATCAGCCCCAGCATTTT.

The table lists this clone with a count of one. The gene calls are TRBV27 and TRBJ2-5; TRBD2 aligns across 7 bases. The CDR3 is 15 residues long. Germline loops: CDR1 MNHEY, CDR2 SMNVEV (reference sequence). The ends lost 6 bases at V and 5 bases at J; junction bases unmatched: 12. The CDR3 loop reads CASRSLGGTWETQYF. CDR3 nucleotide sequence: TGTGCCAGCAGAAGTCTCGGGGGGACTTGGGAGACCCAGTACTTC.

The chain employs TRBV19 and TRBJ1-3; 7 nucleotides agree with TRBD1. Germline V CDR1 and CDR2: LNHDA, SQIVND (reference sequence). V shed 5 bases and J 0 bases; nucleotides not matched to a gene: 7. The CDR3 loop spans 16 amino acids. CDR3 protein: CASSGSGQISGNTIYF. CDR3 DNA sequence: TGTGCCAGTAGTGGATCGGGACAGATCTCTGGAAACACCATATATTTT.

The chain couples TRBV21-1 to TRBJ2-7; the tabulated D call, TRBD2, remains unverified against the DNA. TRBV21-1 corresponds to a pseudogene. The CDR3 totals 14 residues. The CDR3 DNA reads as TGTGCCAGCAGCATCGGTCCGGGAGCGTCGGAGCAGTACTTC. The encoded protein is CASSIGPGASEQYF.

The DNA for the CDR3 is TGTGCCAGCAGGGATAGGGGACTGGGATTTCCAGATACGCAGTATTTT. Residues: CASRDRGLGFPDTQYF. The rearrangement links TRBV27 to TRBJ2-3, with D possibly TRBD2 on 6 matching bases. Trimming took off 6 bases at V and 4 bases at J, with 20 bases between the two ends. Looked up from germline, CDR1 is MNHEY and CDR2 is SMNVEV (reference sequence). CDR3 length: 16 amino acids.

The rearrangement links TRBV28 to TRBJ2-7; possible D gene TRBD2, 5 bases. CDR1 is MDHEN and CDR2 is SYDVKM in the germline V gene. Trimming left V 8 bases short and J 3 bases short, with 11 bases between. CDR3 length: 12 residues. The CDR3 sequence is CASRLGVYEQYF. The CDR3 region has the DNA TGTGCCAGCCGTCTCGGGGTCTACGAGCAGTACTTC.

The rearrangement joins TRBV5-1 to TRBJ2-7, with D maybe TRBD1 (9 bases). Germline loops: CDR1 SGHRS, CDR2 YFSETQ. Trimming left V 4 bases short and J 0 bases short, with 17 bases between. This CDR3 spans 16 amino acids. CDR3 sequence reads: CASSPGGTGSSYEQYV. The DNA of the CDR3 is TGCGCCAGCAGCCCGGGAGGGACAGGGAGCTCCTACGAGCAGTACGTC.

Comment on this clone: The junction and the germline gene differ at one end; a read error may be behind it. The rearrangement joins TRBV6-1 to TRBJ1-4, with D possibly TRBD1 on 5 matching bases. Germline lookup yields CDR1 MNHNS and CDR2 SASEGT. The CDR3 consists of 13 residues. Here the CDR3 reads CASSEDLLRGEVF. As DNA, the CDR3 is TGTGCCAGCAGTGAAGACCTATTAAGGGGCGAGGTTTTT.

V is TRBV10-3 and J is TRBJ2-3; TRBD2 matches 7 bases. V gave up 6 bases and J gave up 3 bases; unmatched junction bases: 9. The germline CDR1 and CDR2 sequences are ENHRY and SYGVKD. This CDR3 spans 15 amino acids. The CDR3: CAIRLTSANTDTQYF. CDR3 DNA: TGTGCCATCAGACTCACTAGCGCAAATACAGATACGCAGTATTTT.

V is TRBV29-1 and J is TRBJ2-5; D gene ambiguous. CDR1 and CDR2 (germline): SQVTM, ANQGSEA. V was shortened by 0 bases and J by 4 bases, with 12 bases between the two germline ends. The CDR3 runs to 14 residues. The CDR3 is CSVEDNSFGETQYF. CDR3 DNA sequence: TGCAGCGTTGAAGATAACAGCTTCGGAGAGACCCAGTACTTC.

The chain joins TRBV28 to TRBJ2-3; 16 nucleotides match TRBD2. J gave up 0 bases and V 2 bases, and 8 bases lay outside the gene matches. Per germline, CDR1 MDHEN and CDR2 SYDVKM. The CDR3 has 20 amino acids. CDR3 coding DNA: TGTGCCAGCAGTTTACGGGGACTAGCGGGAGGGCCTAGAAGCACAGATACGCAGTATTTT. It codes for CASSLRGLAGGPRSTDTQYF.

V usage is TRBV15 and J usage is TRBJ2-5; D is unresolved. V was clipped by 2 bases and J by 2 bases, with 12 bases between them. CDR1 and CDR2 (germline): LNHNV, YYDKDF (reference sequence). The CDR3 contains 15 residues. Here the CDR3 DNA reads TGTGCCACCAGCAGACGTGGCGGAACGCAAGAGACCCAGTACTTC. Translated: CATSRRGGTQETQYF.